The 5 T cell receptor beta chains in this list originate from one sample, sequenced in a study of beta chain features in type 1 diabetes. Investigators reverse transcribed all isolated RNA, so they sequenced expressed TCRB transcripts. Some clones are missing from TCRdb's copy, which holds only in-frame ones; the method was immunoSEQ multiplex PCR. The table has hundreds of thousands of clones, 68% seen once. Sequencing was carried out using naive CD4+ T cells from blood. These receptors were obtained from a man aged 25 to 40 in good health.

V gene TRBV28 combines with J gene TRBJ2-7; 9 bases align to TRBD1. The CDR3 is 14 residues long. V was pared by 6 bases and J by 3 bases, with 6 bases of the junction left unmatched. Germline V lookup: CDR1 MDHEN, CDR2 SYDVKM. This CDR3 is CASRQPGQGYEQYF. The CDR3 DNA sequence: TGTGCCAGCAGACAACCGGGACAGGGCTACGAGCAGTACTTC.

A single count supports this clone. V gene TRBV29-1 combines with J gene TRBJ2-5; D might be TRBD2 (6 bases). Germline lookup yields CDR1 SQVTM and CDR2 ANQGSEA. The CDR3 is 12 amino acids. The V end lost 7 bases, the J end lost 3 bases, and 12 bases lay between the germline ends. In DNA form, the CDR3 reads TGCAGCGCTGTTACTAGCAAAGAGACCCAGTACTTC. Its translation: CSAVTSKETQYF.

The chain uses TRBV15 and TRBJ2-3, with D unresolved. Germline assignment: CDR1 LNHNV and CDR2 YYDKDF (reference sequence). The CDR3 has 13 amino acids. Deletions cut 3 bases from V and 2 bases from J, with 6 bases between. The CDR3 reads CATSSRNTDTQYF. DNA for the CDR3: TGTGCCACCAGCAGCCGAAACACAGATACGCAGTATTTT.

V is TRBV2 and J is TRBJ2-1, with D uncertain. This CDR3 is built from 10 residues. Trimming removed 3 bases at V and 10 bases at J, with 4 bases between. Germline V gene sequence: CDR1 SNHLY, CDR2 FYNNEI. CDR3 nucleotides: TGTGCCAGCAGTGATTCCGAGCAGTTCTTC. It specifies CASSDSEQFF.

J is TRBJ2-1 and V is TRBV2, with D maybe TRBD1 (6 bases). CDR1 and CDR2 from the germline V gene are SNHLY and FYNNEI. The CDR3 totals 13 residues. The V end was cut by 4 bases, the J end by 4 bases, with 8 bases between. Written as DNA, the CDR3 is TGTGCCAGCAGTGTAGGACAGTACAATGAGCAGTTCTTC. Its protein is CASSVGQYNEQFF.